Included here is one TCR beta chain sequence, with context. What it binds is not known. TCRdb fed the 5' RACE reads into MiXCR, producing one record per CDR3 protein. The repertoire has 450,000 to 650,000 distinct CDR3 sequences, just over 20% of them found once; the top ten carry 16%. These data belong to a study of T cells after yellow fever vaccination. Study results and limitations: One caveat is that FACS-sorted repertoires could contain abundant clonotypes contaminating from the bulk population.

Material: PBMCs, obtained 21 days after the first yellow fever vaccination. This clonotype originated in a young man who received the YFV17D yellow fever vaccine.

As DNA, the CDR3 is TGTGCCTGGACGCCCCTTAGGGTAGCGGGGGACCCAGCCAAAAACATTCAGTACTTC. Amino acids: CAWTPLRVAGDPAKNIQYF. The chain uses TRBV30 and TRBJ2-4, with 9 bases lining up with TRBD2. J gave up 0 bases and V 4 bases, and 16 bases lay outside the gene matches. Germline V gives CDR1 GTSNPN, CDR2 SVGIG (reference sequence). There are 19 residues in the CDR3.